This record covers a single T cell receptor (beta chain). What it binds is unknown. The V gene's germline CDR1 is MNHEY and CDR2 SVGAGI. Trimming removed 5 bases from V and 7 bases from J, with 12 bases in between. The CDR3 covers 13 residues. The sample originates from a study of T cell responses to AZD1222 COVID-19 vaccine. Study results and limitations: Repertoires were obtained only post-peak T cell response. It should be noted that donors were predominantly white British and more often female, and clonal diversity was possibly underestimated. The CD4 TCRs associated with vaccination extended across spike and predominated at 160-218 and 743-854.

Recipients boosted at about 4 weeks or about 12 weeks are pooled. Profiling relied on immunoSEQ multiplex PCR, and the TCRdb table lists in-frame clones only, not all of them. In the table there are about 25,000 clones, more than 85% of which are singletons. The source was peripheral blood, collected 28 days after the second AZD1222 dose. This chain connects TRBV6-5 to TRBJ2-1; D might be TRBD2 (5 bases). The source of this sequence is an adult who received the AZD1222 COVID-19 vaccine. The CDR3 coding sequence is TGTGCCAGCAGTCGGGTGGGGAGTAATGAGCAGTTCTTC. It codes for CASSRVGSNEQFF.